This T cell receptor (beta chain) was sequenced for a study of OX40 agonist ivuxolimab in advanced cancers. Clones were read by immunoSEQ multiplex PCR, and TCRdb kept only the in-frame ones, dropping some. Among roughly 80,000 clones listed, around 84% were seen once. V was pared by 4 bases and J by 10 bases, with 14 bases between. Germline CDR1 and CDR2: SGHKS and YYEKEE (reference sequence). The CDR3 extends over 13 amino acids. Study outcomes and limitations: Partial responders at 0.1-3.0 mg/kg had among the lowest clonal expansion.

As regards this clone: What it binds is unknown.

This clonotype originated in an adult with an advanced solid tumor such as melanoma, head and neck, liver or kidney cancer. The sample here was CD4+ or CD8+ T cells sorted from blood, taken in a trial of the OX40 agonist ivuxolimab. V is TRBV5-5 and J is TRBJ1-4, with D unresolved. The CDR3 DNA reads TGTGCCAGCAGCCCCCTCGTTGAAGGAAAACTGTTTTTT. As protein: CASSPLVEGKLFF. The full variable domain, with the rest looked up from reference TRBV5-5 and TRBJ1-4, is DAGVTQSPTHLIKTRGQQVTLRCSPISGHKSVSWYQQVLGQGPQFIFQYYEKEERGRGNFPDRFSARQFPNYSSELNVNALLLGDSALYLCASSPLVEGKLFFGSGTQLSVL.